These 10 T cell receptor beta chains were all obtained from the same sample, sequenced in a study of T cells of healthy individuals. MiXCR, applied by TCRdb to the 5' RACE reads, yields one record per CDR3 protein. The repertoire includes 40,000 to 60,000 distinct CDR3 sequences, about 15% of them detected once, and 16% sits in the top ten. All receptors come from a human donor in good health.

This clonotype was counted many times. V is TRBV20-1 and J is TRBJ1-2, with D perhaps TRBD1 (6 bases). CDR1 DFQATT and CDR2 SNEGSKA come from the germline V gene (reference sequence). The V gene lost 7 bases and the J gene lost 3 bases, with 9 bases spanning the gap. This CDR3 is 11 amino acids long. CDR3 in amino acids: CSGSGDYGYTF. CDR3 bases: TGCAGTGGATCAGGGGACTATGGCTACACCTTC.

The chain uses TRBV19 and TRBJ1-5; 11 bases align to TRBD1. Germline values: CDR1 LNHDA, CDR2 SQIVND (reference sequence). The CDR3 consists of 16 residues. Unmatched junction bases numbered 6, after V lost 8 bases and J lost 0 bases. The CDR3 coding sequence is TGTGCCAGTTCCGGGACAGGGGGTATTAGCAATCAGCCCCAGCATTTT. This encodes CASSGTGGISNQPQHF.

The table lists this clonotype with a count of one. A read error may explain this, as a much larger clone is one base away. The chain recombines TRBV7-2 with TRBJ1-2, with 7 nucleotides matching TRBD1. Germline V lookup: CDR1 SGHTA, CDR2 FQGNSA. The CDR3 extends over 14 amino acids. The CDR3 here is CASKGTAGYYGYNF. The CDR3 DNA reads as TGTGCCAGTAAAGGGACAGCCGGTTACTATGGCTACAACTTC.

The sample holds many counts of this clonotype. The rearrangement uses TRBV4-1 and TRBJ1-4; tentatively, D is TRBD1 (6 bases). The length of the CDR3 is 14 residues. The V and J ends lost 4 bases and 5 bases respectively, with 11 bases between them. In germline, CDR1 is MGHRA, CDR2 YSYEKL. CDR3 coding DNA: TGCGCCAGCAGCCGACCGGACAGAAATGAAAAACTGTTTTTT. Encoded protein: CASSRPDRNEKLFF.

This clonotype was picked up a small number of times. The chain links TRBV20-1 to TRBJ2-6, with a weak D call TRBD2 (5 bases). Germline assignment: CDR1 DFQATT and CDR2 SNEGSKA (reference sequence). This CDR3 region has 15 residues. The V gene lost 6 bases and the J gene lost 4 bases, with 16 bases spanning the gap. The chain's CDR3 is CSAFARGFGANVLTF. The CDR3 nucleotides read TGCAGTGCATTCGCACGGGGATTCGGGGCCAACGTCCTGACTTTC.

At least ten counts were recorded for this clonotype. The chain couples TRBV9 to TRBJ1-4; no clear D gene. Trimming shortened V by 6 bases and J by 3 bases, and 15 bases separated the two germline ends. Germline lookup yields CDR1 SGDLS and CDR2 YYNGEE. The CDR3 consists of 15 residues. The CDR3 region is CASKRSPSPNEKLFF. In nucleotides, the CDR3 is TGTGCCAGCAAACGTTCTCCCAGCCCTAATGAAAAACTGTTTTTT.

This clonotype was counted at least ten times. The chain combines TRBV29-1 with TRBJ1-5; weak D call: TRBD1 (5 bases). Germline CDR1 SQVTM, CDR2 ANQGSEA. V was clipped by 5 bases and J by 1 base, with 9 bases between them. The CDR3 totals 13 residues. Written as DNA, the CDR3 is TGCAGCGTTAGGGGTGAGAGCAATCAGCCCCAGCATTTT. Translating it yields CSVRGESNQPQHF.

This clonotype was detected a few times. The rearrangement uses TRBV27 and TRBJ2-7; 9 nucleotides align to TRBD1. The CDR3 is 13 residues long. Unmatched junction bases numbered 4, after V lost 6 bases and J lost 4 bases. The V gene's germline CDR1 is MNHEY and CDR2 SMNVEV (reference sequence). DNA of the CDR3: TGTGCCAGCAGGCCGACAGGGGGTTACGAGCAGTACTTC. Encoded protein: CASRPTGGYEQYF.

This clonotype was observed at least ten times. This rearrangement joins TRBV5-1 to TRBJ2-2; 9 positions match TRBD2. The ends lost 5 bases at V and 5 bases at J; junction bases unmatched: 13. The germline V gene encodes CDR1 SGHRS and CDR2 YFSETQ. This CDR3 is built from 17 residues. CDR3 DNA sequence: TGCGCCAGCAGAGGGATTAGCCAAAGCGGGAGGACCGGGGAGCTGTTTTTT. It specifies CASRGISQSGRTGELFF. The complete variable domain, with remaining parts taken from reference TRBV5-1 and TRBJ2-2, reads KAGVTQTPRYLIKTRGQQVTLSCSPISGHRSVSWYQQTPGQGLQFLFEYFSETQRNKGNFPGRFSGRQFSNSRSEMNVSTLELGDSALYLCASRGISQSGRTGELFFGEGSRLTVL.

The genes are TRBV7-8 and TRBJ2-7; the D gene is possibly TRBD2 (5 bases). CDR1 is SGHVS and CDR2 is FQNEAQ in the germline V gene. The CDR3 has 16 residues. Trimming stripped 0 bases from V and 4 bases from J, with 16 bases between. CDR3 sequence (DNA): TGTGCCAGCAGCTTAGCAGTCGGCAGAGGGTTTTACGAGCAGTACTTC. Translating gives CASSLAVGRGFYEQYF.